These 21 T cell receptor beta chains came from one sample sequenced in a study of CD8 T cells in ankylosing spondylitis listed by TCRdb under 2017. Here is what the overall study found, with its caveats: A TCR beta motif made up of 7 to 9 highly homologous amino acid variants appeared to be characteristic of blood from ankylosing spondylitis patients.

Receptors were amplified or captured by 5' RACE. The sequencer listed for this sample is Illumina HiSeq 2500. TCRdb applied fastp at Q25 and MiXCR to the public reads, then kept only in-frame beta chains. Entries that share a CDR3 protein sequence are merged under the most common genes and DNA. Recorded for this sample are about 510,000 distinct CDR3 sequences; over 4% of them occurred a single time. The ten largest clonotypes hold roughly 3.3% of the sample. These receptors have no identified antigens. The sequenced sample was blood, either unsorted or a sorted T cell fraction (not recorded which). These TCRs come from a male donor with ankylosing spondylitis.

This clonotype occurred many times. The genes are TRBV7-2 and TRBJ1-2; D uncertain. The CDR3 runs 14 residues. Germline CDR1 SGHTA, CDR2 FQGNSA. The V end lost 2 bases, the J end lost 9 bases, and 16 bases lay between the germline ends. CDR3: CASSLSGSGVRYTF. The CDR3 DNA reads as TGTGCCAGCAGCTTATCGGGATCTGGGGTCCGCTACACCTTC.

This clonotype has at least ten counts. The chain links TRBV29-1 to TRBJ1-3; D gene unclear. Germline V gene sequence: CDR1 SQVTM, CDR2 ANQGSEA. The CDR3 has 13 amino acids. Trimming stripped 6 bases from V and 4 bases from J, with 13 bases between. Here the CDR3 DNA reads TGCAGCGTGCTGTGGGCGTACGGAAACACCATATATTTT. Translation: CSVLWAYGNTIYF.

This clonotype was counted ten times or more. This chain connects TRBV5-1 to TRBJ2-5; D possibly corresponds to TRBD1 (5 bases). Germline V lookup: CDR1 SGHRS, CDR2 YFSETQ. Trimming pared 0 bases from V and 5 bases from J, leaving 8 bases between. The CDR3 contains 13 residues. The CDR3: CASSLGTSETQYF. CDR3 bases: TGCGCCAGCAGCTTGGGGACAAGTGAGACCCAGTACTTC.

This clonotype was observed many times. V usage is TRBV15 and J usage is TRBJ2-6; D call uncertain. The CDR3 has 16 amino acids. Germline assignment: CDR1 LNHNV and CDR2 YYDKDF (reference sequence). Trimming took 0 bases from V and 4 from J, leaving 10 bases between them. The CDR3: CATSRDLGPGANVLTF. CDR3 nucleotides: TGTGCCACCAGCAGAGATCTTGGTCCCGGGGCCAACGTCCTGACTTTC.

In this sample, this clonotype turned up many times. The CDR3 DNA follows: TGCAGTGCTAGTCGGGGCAGATTATACAATGAGCAGTTCTTC. Protein sequence: CSASRGRLYNEQFF. This chain connects TRBV20-1 to TRBJ2-1; D is tentatively TRBD1 or TRBD2 (5 bases each). There are 14 residues in the CDR3. The ends were cut back, 3 bases at V and 4 bases at J, with 13 bases in the middle. Per germline, CDR1 DFQATT and CDR2 SNEGSKA (reference sequence).

This clonotype has ten or more counts. The J gene is TRBJ2-5, the V gene TRBV25-1; tentatively, D is TRBD2 (6 bases). Germline CDR1 MGHDK, CDR2 SYGVNS. V was cut by 7 bases and J by 4 bases, with 16 bases left in between. This CDR3 comprises 14 residues. In DNA, the CDR3 is TGTGCCAGCACCCCTTTGGAGGGCGGAGAGACCCAGTACTTC. Amino acids: CASTPLEGGETQYF.

This clonotype was seen many times. The chain carries TRBV27 and TRBJ2-7; 8 positions agree with TRBD2. This CDR3 has 15 amino acids. V lost 1 base, J lost 2 bases, and 4 bases stayed unmatched. From germline, CDR1 is MNHEY and CDR2 SMNVEV (reference sequence). The CDR3 region has the DNA TGTGCCAGCAGTTTATGGCTAGCGGGCCCCTACGAGCAGTACTTC. Its protein is CASSLWLAGPYEQYF.

This clonotype was counted many times. V gene TRBV20-1 combines with J gene TRBJ2-5; D remains unclear. This CDR3 contains 14 residues. V was pared by 0 bases and J by 2 bases, with 10 bases between. Germline assignment: CDR1 DFQATT and CDR2 SNEGSKA (reference sequence). The chain's CDR3 is CSARDSRTQETQYF. CDR3 DNA sequence: TGCAGTGCTAGAGATAGCAGAACACAAGAGACCCAGTACTTC.

This clonotype appeared many times. The chain couples TRBV12-3 or TRBV12-4 to TRBJ2-7; D is perhaps TRBD2 (6 bases). Between the trimmed V and J ends, which lost 3 bases and 0 bases, there was a span of 9 bases. CDR3 size: 14 residues. The chain's CDR3 is CASSFPGSSYEQYF. The CDR3 region has the DNA TGTGCCAGCAGTTTCCCCGGGAGCTCCTACGAGCAGTACTTC.

This clonotype has a count of ten or more. The gene calls are TRBV29-1 and TRBJ1-2, with D unclear. Germline-derived CDR1 and CDR2 are SQVTM and ANQGSEA. V was trimmed by 7 bases and J by 1 base, leaving 13 bases between them. This CDR3 contains 13 residues. CDR3 amino acids: CSATWKVNYGYTF. In DNA, the CDR3 is TGCAGCGCGACTTGGAAGGTTAACTATGGCTACACCTTC. Variable domain in full (rest from reference TRBV29-1 and TRBJ1-2): SAVISQKPSRDICQRGTSLTIQCQVDSQVTMMFWYRQQPGQSLTLIATANQGSEATYESGFVIDKFPISRPNLTFSTLTVSNMSPEDSSIYLCSATWKVNYGYTFGSGTRLTVV.

In this sample, this clonotype turned up many times. J is TRBJ1-2 and V is TRBV7-2; D is unresolved. Germline CDR1 SGHTA, CDR2 FQGNSA. V was trimmed by 3 bases and J by 2 bases, leaving 13 bases between them. The CDR3 spans 15 residues. CDR3 in amino acids: CASSFRPGGNYGYTF. The CDR3, as DNA: TGTGCCAGCAGCTTCCGACCGGGAGGGAACTATGGCTACACCTTC.

This clonotype showed up many times. The chain links TRBV5-1 to TRBJ2-2; weak D call: TRBD1 (6 bases). Deletions cut 1 base from V and 5 bases from J, with 12 bases between. CDR1 and CDR2 from the germline V gene are SGHRS and YFSETQ. The CDR3 has 15 amino acids. CDR3 nucleotide sequence: TGCGCCAGCAGCTTGCAGGGGACCAGAACCGGGGAGCTGTTTTTT. Its translation: CASSLQGTRTGELFF.

The V call is TRBV4-3, the J call TRBJ2-5, with a weak D call TRBD2 (7 bases). The germline gives CDR1 LGHNA, CDR2 YSLEER. The CDR3 contains 16 residues. The ends were cut back, 5 bases at V and 2 bases at J, with 18 bases in the middle. Here the CDR3 reads CASSKNPGGRQETQYF. CDR3 DNA sequence: TGCGCCAGCAGCAAAAATCCGGGGGGCCGACAAGAGACCCAGTACTTC.

This clonotype was found many times. This chain uses TRBV5-1 with TRBJ1-2; D is undetermined. Between the trimmed V and J ends, which lost 4 bases and 4 bases, there was a span of 20 bases. Germline CDR1 is SGHRS and CDR2 is YFSETQ. The CDR3 spans 16 residues. The DNA for the CDR3 is TGCGCCAGCAGCGTTGGTCTCGACACCCCGACCTATGGCTACACCTTC. Residues: CASSVGLDTPTYGYTF.

This clonotype was seen many times. This chain links TRBV7-3 with TRBJ1-2, with a weak D call TRBD1 (6 bases). The CDR3 totals 15 residues. Germline CDR1 SGHTA, CDR2 FQGTGA. V lost 6 bases and J lost 0, with 14 bases in between. Written as DNA, the CDR3 is TGTGCCAGCAGTCCCGTAGGGGGAGCTAACTATGGCTACACCTTC. This encodes CASSPVGGANYGYTF. Based on the CDR3 plus reference TRBV7-3 and TRBJ1-2, the full variable domain is GAGVSQTPSNKVTEKGKYVELRCDPISGHTALYWYRQSLGQGPEFLIYFQGTGAADDSGLPNDRFFAVRPEGSVSTLKIQRTERGDSAVYLCASSPVGGANYGYTFGSGTRLTVV.

This clonotype was counted ten times or more. The V and J genes are TRBV24-1 and TRBJ2-1, with 9 bases fitting TRBD2. Trimming at V came to 5 bases and at J to 1 base, leaving 2 bases not matched to a gene. CDR3 length: 15 residues. Per the germline V gene, CDR1 is KGHDR and CDR2 is SFDVKD. The CDR3 nucleotides read TGTGCCACCAGTGGTCTAGCGGGGTCCTACAATGAGCAGTTCTTC. Amino acid sequence: CATSGLAGSYNEQFF.

This clonotype was recorded many times. The CDR3 DNA reads TGTGCCAGCAGCTTTGGGGGCCGGATTCAAGAGACCCAGTACTTC. Protein sequence: CASSFGGRIQETQYF. The chain couples TRBV5-6 to TRBJ2-5, with D perhaps matching TRBD1 (6 bases). This CDR3 has 15 residues. V gave up 2 bases and J gave up 2 bases, with 13 bases separating them. Germline V gives CDR1 SGHDT, CDR2 YYEEEE. Together with reference TRBV5-6 and TRBJ2-5, the CDR3 gives the full variable domain: DAGVTQSPTHLIKTRGQQVTLRCSPKSGHDTVSWYQQALGQGPQFIFQYYEEEERQRGNFPDRFSGHQFPNYSSELNVNALLLGDSALYLCASSFGGRIQETQYFGPGTRLLVL.

This clonotype was found a few times. The rearrangement links TRBV2 to TRBJ2-7; the D is unclear. Deletions cut 4 bases from V and 6 bases from J, with 10 bases between. The CDR3 runs 12 residues. The germline gives CDR1 SNHLY, CDR2 FYNNEI. The CDR3, as DNA: TGTGCCAGCAGTGCGGAAGGGTTCGAGCAGTACTTC. The encoded protein is CASSAEGFEQYF.

This clonotype was recorded at least ten times. The V call is TRBV20-1, the J call TRBJ1-4, with D possibly TRBD1 on 5 matching bases. CDR3 length equals 15 residues. Trimming pared 0 bases from V and 4 bases from J, leaving 12 bases between. Germline V lookup: CDR1 DFQATT, CDR2 SNEGSKA (reference sequence). The CDR3 reads CSARDGRQFNEKLFF. DNA of the CDR3: TGCAGTGCTAGAGATGGAAGACAGTTTAATGAAAAACTGTTTTTT.

This clonotype was seen at least ten times. A read error may account for a junction end that differs from germline. The J gene is TRBJ2-3, the V gene TRBV28; D is undetermined. From germline, CDR1 is MDHEN and CDR2 SYDVKM. This CDR3 is 14 amino acids long. As DNA, the CDR3 is TGTGCCAGCAGTTCCCCCGGACGCACGGATACGCAGTATTTT. This translates into CASSSPGRTDTQYF. Using reference TRBV28 and TRBJ2-3 for the parts outside the CDR3, the full variable domain is DVKVTQSSRYLVKRTGEKVFLECVQDMDHENMFWYRQDPGLGLRLIYFSYDVKMKEKGDIPEGYSVSREKKERFSLILESASTNQTSMYLCASSSPGRTDTQYFGPGTRLTVL.

This clonotype was picked up many times. The germline gene is not matched at one end of the junction; a read error may be the cause. This chain joins TRBV3-1 and TRBJ2-7; D unresolved. From germline, CDR1 is LGHDT and CDR2 YNNKEL (reference sequence). The CDR3 loop spans 11 amino acids. The CDR3 spells CASSQGSAATF. In nucleotides, the CDR3 is TGTGCCAGCAGCCAAGGATCGGCAGCTACCTTC.